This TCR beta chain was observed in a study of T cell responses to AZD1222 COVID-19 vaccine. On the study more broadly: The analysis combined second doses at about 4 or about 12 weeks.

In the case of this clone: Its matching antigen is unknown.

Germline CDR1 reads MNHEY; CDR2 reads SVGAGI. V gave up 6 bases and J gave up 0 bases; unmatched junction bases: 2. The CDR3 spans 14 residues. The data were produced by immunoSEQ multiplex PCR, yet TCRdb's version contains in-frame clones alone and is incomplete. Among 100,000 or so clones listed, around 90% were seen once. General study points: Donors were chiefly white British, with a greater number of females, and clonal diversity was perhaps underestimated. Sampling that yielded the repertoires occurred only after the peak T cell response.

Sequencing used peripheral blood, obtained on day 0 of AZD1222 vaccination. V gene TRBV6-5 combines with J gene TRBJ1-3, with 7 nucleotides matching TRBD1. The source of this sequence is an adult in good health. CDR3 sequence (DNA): TGTGCCAGCAGCCGGGACAGCTCTGGAAACACCATATATTTT. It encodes CASSRDSSGNTIYF.